This TCR beta chain was captured in a study of blood T cells in healthy people across ages. Study-wide points: A roughly linear fall in TCR beta diversity per million T cells was seen with increasing age.

For this clonotype: The antigen remains undetermined.

Russia was home to the donors, healthy Caucasian individuals aged about 6 to 90. A second roughly 6 to 11 cycle PCR used barcoded and J-beta primers. TCRdb ran MiXCR on the 5' RACE reads and lists one entry per CDR3 protein. The repertoire has about 1.8 million distinct CDR3 sequences, 40% to 55% of them found once; the top ten carry roughly 2%. The sequence was collected from a middle-aged woman in good health. The sequenced sample consisted of blood.

The CDR3 DNA reads TGTGCCAGCAGCTTTAGGGCGATGGGTGAGACCCAGTACTTC. Translating gives CASSFRAMGETQYF. V is TRBV11-2 and J is TRBJ2-5, with D hard to call. The CDR3 has 14 residues. Germline lookup yields CDR1 SGHAT and CDR2 FQNNGV. Trimming stripped 3 bases from V and 5 bases from J, with 13 bases between.